This TCR beta chain comes out of a study of CD8+CD57+ T cells in acquired aplastic anemia. The study profiled TCR beta VDJ and CDR3 using genomic DNA as template. In TCRdb, the reads were re-called with MiXCR into one record per CDR3 protein. There are about 290,000 distinct CDR3 sequences in the sample; 56% occur only once, and 1% to 1.5% lies in the top ten. This CDR3 has 15 residues. V lost 7 bases and J 2 bases, leaving 17 bases between the germline ends. Germline V lookup: CDR1 ENHRY, CDR2 SYGVKD. For sequencing, patients were chosen who had shown expansion of CD8+CD57+ cells by flow cytometry. The chain employs TRBV10-3 and TRBJ1-2; the D is unclear. The receptor's source is a human donor with aplastic anemia. The sequencing sample was made of sorted CD4+, CD8+, or CD8+CD57+ T cells (not recorded which) from PBMCs. The CDR3 region is CAIKAGFDVNYGYTF. The CDR3 DNA sequence: TGTGCCATCAAGGCCGGATTCGACGTAAACTATGGCTACACCTTC.